What follows is one TCR beta chain and its context. Its target is not known. The sample originates from a study of T cell repertoires in cytomegalovirus infection. The V gene's germline CDR1 is LNHDA and CDR2 SQIVND (reference sequence). The length of the CDR3 is 17 residues. The junction had 11 bases not matched to a gene; V was cut back by 4 bases and J by 6 bases. MiXCR, applied by TCRdb to the reads, yields one record per CDR3 protein. Of 750,000 to 950,000 distinct CDR3 sequences in the sample, under 35% were seen once. The sequence was obtained from a human donor in good health (CMV status not recorded). Some clones in this sample may be carry-over from other donors' samples. The chain is built from TRBV19 and TRBJ2-2; 10 bases align to TRBD1. The sequenced sample was cultured CD8+ T cells from PBMCs, obtained from culture after CMV antigen stimulation. Here the CDR3 reads CASSTLLGQGVSGELFF. DNA for the CDR3: TGTGCCAGTAGTACACTCCTCGGACAGGGGGTGTCCGGGGAGCTGTTTTTT.